This TCR beta chain emerged from a study of vaccination effects on CD4 cells after COVID-19. Findings and caveats of the study: Common cold coronaviruses were cross-recognized by only 1 of 255 vaccine-induced clones in healthy vaccinees. Late post-vaccination, clones induced by infection and those induced by vaccine underwent marked clonal contraction.

Prior to sequencing, the ViraFEST assay stimulated PBMC with viral peptide pools, which expanded the antigen-specific CD4+ T cells. Following a 10-day culture, CD4+ T cells were purified. Approximately 2 million PBMC were seeded per well and grown in the presence of approximately 9.5 IU/ml IL-2 and about 10 ug/ml peptides. Half-medium exchanges with IL-2 medium took place on days 3 and 7. In the case of this clone: Its antigen is not identified.

The CDR3 is made up of 12 amino acids. Germline V CDR1 and CDR2: LGHDT, YNNKEL (reference sequence). Trimming cost V 4 bases and J 3 bases, with 6 bases left between them. Using immunoSEQ multiplex PCR, the repertoire was profiled, and TCRdb retains in-frame clones only, with some absent. The table lists 60,000 to 70,000 clones, roughly 79% of them singletons. This TCR was recovered from a human donor who received a COVID-19 vaccine. Here the sequenced sample was CD4+ T cells from PBMCs cultured with HCoV-229E spike peptides, taken before COVID-19 vaccination. This chain connects TRBV3-1 (or the pseudogene TRBV3-2) to TRBJ1-1; D not resolved. The CDR3 reads CASSREYTEAFF. The CDR3, as DNA: TGTGCCAGCAGCCGGGAGTACACTGAAGCTTTCTTT.